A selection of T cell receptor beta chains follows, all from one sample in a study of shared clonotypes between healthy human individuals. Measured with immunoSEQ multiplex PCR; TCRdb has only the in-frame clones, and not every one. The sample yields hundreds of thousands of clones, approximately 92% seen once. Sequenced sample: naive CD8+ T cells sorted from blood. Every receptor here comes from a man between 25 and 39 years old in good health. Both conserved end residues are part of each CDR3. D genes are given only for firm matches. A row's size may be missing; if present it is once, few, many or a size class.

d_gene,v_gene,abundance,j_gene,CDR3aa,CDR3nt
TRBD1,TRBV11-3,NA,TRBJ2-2,CASSLDSGTGRTGELFF,TGTGCCAGCAGCTTAGATTCGGGGACAGGGAGAACCGGGGAGCTGTTTTTT
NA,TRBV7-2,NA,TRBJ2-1,CASSQLGGLNEQFF,TGTGCCAGCAGCCAGCTAGGCGGGTTAAATGAGCAGTTCTTC
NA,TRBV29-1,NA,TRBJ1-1,CSVDPSSGYEAFF,TGCAGCGTTGACCCCTCCTCAGGGTATGAAGCTTTCTTT
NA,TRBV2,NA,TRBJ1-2,CASSQRGGRAGYTF,TGTGCCAGCAGCCAAAGGGGCGGGCGGGCAGGCTACACCTTC
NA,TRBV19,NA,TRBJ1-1,CASSMVAGARAEAFF,TGTGCCAGTAGTATGGTAGCGGGAGCCAGGGCCGAAGCTTTCTTT
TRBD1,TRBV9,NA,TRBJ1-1,CASSGGMGQHFF,TGTGCCAGCAGCGGGGGAATGGGACAGCATTTCTTT
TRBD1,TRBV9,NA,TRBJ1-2,CASSVGPGQGAGFHF,TGTGCCAGCAGCGTAGGACCGGGACAGGGAGCGGGGTTCCACTTC
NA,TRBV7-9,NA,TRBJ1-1,CASSSTLPGDTEAFF,TGTGCCAGCAGCTCCACCCTTCCCGGGGACACTGAAGCTTTCTTT
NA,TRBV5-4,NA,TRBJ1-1,CASSLAGGGATEAFF,TGTGCCAGCAGCTTGGCCGGGGGGGGCGCGACTGAAGCTTTCTTT
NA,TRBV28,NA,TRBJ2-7,CASFEGYSYEQYF,TGTGCCAGCTTTGAGGGCTACTCCTACGAGCAGTACTTC
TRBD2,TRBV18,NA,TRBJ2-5,CASSPPTGGPLSETQYF,TGTGCCAGCTCACCACCTACGGGAGGGCCCCTGTCGGAGACCCAGTACTTC
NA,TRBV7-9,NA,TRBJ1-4,CASSSTGRGEKLFF,TGTGCCAGCAGCTCAACCGGGCGGGGGGAAAAACTGTTTTTT
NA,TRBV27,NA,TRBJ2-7,CASRTRSSYEQYF,TGTGCCAGCAGGACGAGGAGCTCCTACGAGCAGTACTTC
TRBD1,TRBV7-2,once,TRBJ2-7,CASSPPSSVGSGGYEQYF,TGTGCCAGCAGCCCCCCCAGTTCGGTAGGGTCAGGGGGCTACGAGCAGTACTTC
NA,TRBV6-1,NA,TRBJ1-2,CASSEIIGRAVYGYTF,TGTGCCAGCAGTGAAATAATTGGACGGGCCGTCTATGGCTACACCTTC
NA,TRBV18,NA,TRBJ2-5,CASSPTGKNFQETQYF,TGTGCCAGCTCACCAACAGGGAAGAATTTCCAAGAGACCCAGTACTTC
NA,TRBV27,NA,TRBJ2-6,CASSWGLSGANVLTF,TGTGCCAGCAGTTGGGGGTTATCTGGGGCCAACGTCCTGACTTTC
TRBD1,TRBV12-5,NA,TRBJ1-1,CASRDRDGTEAFF,TGTGCTAGTAGGGACAGGGACGGAACTGAAGCTTTCTTT
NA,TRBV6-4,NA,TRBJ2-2,CASSDNGGIHTGELFF,TGTGCCAGCAGTGACAATGGAGGGATACACACCGGGGAGCTGTTTTTT
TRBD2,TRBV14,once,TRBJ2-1,CASSQVVSGRFNEQFF,TGTGCCAGCAGCCAAGTTGTTAGCGGGAGGTTCAATGAGCAGTTCTTC
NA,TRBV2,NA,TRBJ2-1,CASSEGKGIYNEQFF,TGTGCCAGCAGTGAAGGGAAGGGTATCTACAATGAGCAGTTCTTC
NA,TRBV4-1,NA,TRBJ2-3,CASSQDRGADTQYF,TGCGCCAGCAGCCAAGATCGCGGGGCAGATACGCAGTATTTT
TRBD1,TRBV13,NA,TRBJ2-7,CASSEGQGPYEQYF,TGTGCCAGCAGCGAGGGACAGGGGCCCTACGAGCAGTACTTC
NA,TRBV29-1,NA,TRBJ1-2,CSVAGNTNNYGYTF,TGCAGCGTTGCAGGAAATACCAATAACTATGGCTACACCTTC
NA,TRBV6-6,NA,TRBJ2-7,CASSYLRNSSYEQYF,TGTGCCAGCAGTTACTTGCGGAATAGCTCCTACGAGCAGTACTTC
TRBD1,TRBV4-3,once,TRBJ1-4,CASSHTKQGGGINEKLFF,TGCGCCAGCAGCCACACAAAACAGGGGGGAGGAATAAATGAAAAACTGTTTTTT
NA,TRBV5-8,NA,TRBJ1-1,CASRVTPGRLLLNTEAFF,TGTGCCAGCAGGGTCACCCCAGGGCGATTACTCTTGAACACTGAAGCTTTCTTT
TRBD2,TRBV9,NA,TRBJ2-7,CASSASGSFYEQYF,TGTGCCAGCAGCGCGAGCGGGAGTTTCTACGAGCAGTACTTC
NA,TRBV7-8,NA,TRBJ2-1,CASSSEGEQFF,TGTGCCAGCAGCTCGGAGGGAGAGCAGTTCTTC
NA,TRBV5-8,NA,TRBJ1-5,CASSGGPRQYGNQPQHF,TGTGCCAGCAGCGGGGGCCCCCGTCAGTATGGCAATCAGCCCCAGCATTTT
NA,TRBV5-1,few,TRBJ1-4,CASSYQGAANEKLFF,TGCGCCAGCAGCTACCAGGGCGCAGCTAATGAAAAACTGTTTTTT
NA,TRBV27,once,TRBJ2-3,CASSWTAGSTDTQYF,TGTGCCAGCAGTTGGACAGCGGGAAGCACAGATACGCAGTATTTT
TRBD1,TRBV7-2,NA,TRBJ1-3,CASSSRKDREVDTIYF,TGTGCCAGCAGCTCACGAAAGGACAGGGAAGTAGACACCATATATTTT
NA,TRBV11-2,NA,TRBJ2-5,CASSQQGPQETQYF,TGTGCCAGCAGCCAACAGGGTCCCCAAGAGACCCAGTACTTC
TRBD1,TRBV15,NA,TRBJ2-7,CATTGQGSYEQYF,TGTGCCACCACCGGACAGGGGTCCTACGAGCAGTACTTC
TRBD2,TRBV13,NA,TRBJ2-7,CASSLQTTSGTNEQYF,TGTGCCAGCAGCCTCCAAACCACTAGCGGGACCAACGAGCAGTACTTC
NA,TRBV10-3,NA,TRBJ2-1,CAISESPGVWEQFF,TGTGCCATCAGTGAGTCGCCAGGGGTCTGGGAGCAGTTCTTC
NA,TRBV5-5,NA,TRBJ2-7,CASSLPYGAYEQYF,TGTGCCAGCAGCTTGCCCTATGGGGCCTACGAGCAGTACTTC
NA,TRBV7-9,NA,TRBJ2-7,CASSLPRVGSYEQYF,TGTGCCAGCAGCTTACCTCGGGTAGGTTCCTACGAGCAGTACTTC
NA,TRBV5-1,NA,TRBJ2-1,CASSGSVTSSYNEQFF,TGCGCCAGCAGCGGCTCGGTGACATCATCCTACAATGAGCAGTTCTTC
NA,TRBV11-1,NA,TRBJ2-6,CASSLGPGAGANVLTF,TGTGCCAGCAGCCTCGGTCCAGGGGCTGGGGCCAACGTCCTGACTTTC
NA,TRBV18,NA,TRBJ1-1,CASSPAGMNTEAFF,TGTGCCAGCTCACCAGCGGGTATGAACACTGAAGCTTTCTTT
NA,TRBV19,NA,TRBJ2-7,CASSLGGNYEQYF,TGTGCCAGTAGTCTTGGGGGGAACTACGAGCAGTACTTC
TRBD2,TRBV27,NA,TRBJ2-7,CASRLAGVIHEQYF,TGTGCCAGCAGACTAGCGGGAGTAATACACGAGCAGTACTTC
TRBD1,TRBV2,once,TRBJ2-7,CASSPWTGQITYEQYF,TGTGCCAGCAGCCCCTGGACAGGACAGATTACCTACGAGCAGTACTTC
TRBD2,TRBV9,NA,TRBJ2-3,CASSVAISGSPDTQYF,TGTGCCAGCAGCGTAGCTATTAGCGGGAGTCCAGATACGCAGTATTTT
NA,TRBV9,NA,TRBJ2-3,CASMVDTQYF,TGTGCCAGCATGGTGGATACGCAGTATTTT
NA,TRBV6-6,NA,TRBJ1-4,CASTLPGGEKLFF,TGTGCCAGCACCTTACCAGGTGGGGAAAAACTGTTTTTT
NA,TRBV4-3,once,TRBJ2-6,CASSQDRGASGANVLTF,TGCGCCAGCAGCCAAGATCGGGGGGCGTCTGGGGCCAACGTCCTGACTTTC
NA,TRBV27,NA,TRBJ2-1,CASGGARRDSYNEQFF,TGTGCCAGCGGAGGAGCTCGTCGGGACTCCTACAATGAGCAGTTCTTC
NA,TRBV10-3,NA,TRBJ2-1,CAIRTGDNEQFF,TGTGCCATCAGGACTGGAGACAATGAGCAGTTCTTC
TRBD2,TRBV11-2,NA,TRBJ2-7,CASAGSTSTYEQYF,TGTGCCTCAGCGGGGAGTACCAGCACCTACGAGCAGTACTTC
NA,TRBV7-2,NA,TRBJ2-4,CASSLRAYGKNIQYF,TGTGCCAGCAGCTTGAGGGCCTACGGGAAAAACATTCAGTACTTC
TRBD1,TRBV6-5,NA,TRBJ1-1,CASTPPGGTEAFF,TGTGCCAGCACCCCTCCAGGGGGCACTGAAGCTTTCTTT
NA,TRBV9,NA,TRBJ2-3,CASSDRPTDTQYF,TGTGCCAGCTCTGACAGGCCCACAGATACGCAGTATTTT
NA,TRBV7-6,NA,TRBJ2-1,CASSPGLLREQFF,TGTGCCAGCAGCCCCGGCCTGCTCCGCGAGCAGTTCTTC
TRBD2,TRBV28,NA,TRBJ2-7,CASRSPGTTSSYEQYF,TGTGCCAGCCGAAGCCCTGGGACTACCAGCTCCTACGAGCAGTACTTC
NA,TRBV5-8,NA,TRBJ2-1,CASSFSQGISNEQFF,TGTGCCAGCAGCTTCTCACAGGGAATATCCAATGAGCAGTTCTTC
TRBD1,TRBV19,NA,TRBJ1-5,CASSVDRAYQPQHF,TGTGCCAGTAGTGTCGACAGGGCCTATCAGCCCCAGCATTTT
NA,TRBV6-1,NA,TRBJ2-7,CASSVFQGYEQYF,TGTGCCAGCAGTGTTTTTCAGGGATACGAGCAGTACTTC